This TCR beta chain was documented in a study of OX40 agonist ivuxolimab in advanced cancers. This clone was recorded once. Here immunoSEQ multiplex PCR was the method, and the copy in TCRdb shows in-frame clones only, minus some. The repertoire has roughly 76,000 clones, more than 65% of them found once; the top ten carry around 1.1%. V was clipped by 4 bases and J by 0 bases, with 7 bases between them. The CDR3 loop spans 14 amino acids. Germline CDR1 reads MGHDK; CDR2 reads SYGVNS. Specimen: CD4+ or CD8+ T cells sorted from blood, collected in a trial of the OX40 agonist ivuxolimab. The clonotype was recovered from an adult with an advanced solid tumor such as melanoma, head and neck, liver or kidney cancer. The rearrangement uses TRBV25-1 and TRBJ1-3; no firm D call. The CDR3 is CASSVPNSGNTIYF. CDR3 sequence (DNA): TGTGCCAGCAGTGTCCCGAACTCTGGAAACACCATATATTTT.